What follows is one T cell receptor beta chain and its context. Data came from immunoSEQ multiplex PCR; TCRdb stores just in-frame clones and leaves some out. Of 45,000 to 55,000 clones listed, 93% are singletons. The V gene end was trimmed by 3 bases and the J gene end by 0 bases; junction bases not matched to a gene: 8. The CDR3 totals 18 residues. Germline V CDR1 and CDR2: SGHNT, YYREEE (reference sequence). The data originate from a study of control samples from healthy donors and cancer patients. This chain connects TRBV5-4 to TRBJ2-1, with TRBD2 matching 11 bases. The sequenced material came from PBMCs. The TCR was taken from a woman in her forties or fifties with head and neck cancer. CDR3 DNA sequence: TGTGCCAGCAGCTCAAAGACTAGCGGGAAGAGCTCCTACAATGAGCAGTTCTTC. It yields the protein CASSSKTSGKSSYNEQFF. Based on the CDR3 plus reference TRBV5-4 and TRBJ2-1, the full variable domain is ETGVTQSPTHLIKTRGQQVTLRCSSQSGHNTVSWYQQALGQGPQFIFQYYREEENGRGNFPPRFSGLQFPNYSSELNVNALELDDSALYLCASSSKTSGKSSYNEQFFGPGTRLTVL.